The TCR beta chain under discussion was sequenced for a study of blood T cell repertoires in COVID-19. The protocol was immunoSEQ multiplex PCR, while the TCRdb copy is restricted to in-frame clones and leaves out a portion. The repertoire holds roughly 380,000 clones, about 89% seen once, with 1.5% to 1.8% in the top ten. With V trimmed by 5 bases and J by 3 bases, 5 bases remained unmatched. The CDR3 consists of 14 residues. CDR1 is SGHVS and CDR2 is FQNEAQ in the germline V gene. Sequencing was done on a sample of peripheral blood. The receptor's source is a middle-aged woman with COVID-19, enrolled during active disease. This chain links TRBV7-8 with TRBJ1-1; 8 positions agree with TRBD1. The CDR3 DNA sequence: TGTGCCAGCAGCCGGACAGGGAGGGACACTGAAGCTTTCTTT. Translating gives CASSRTGRDTEAFF.